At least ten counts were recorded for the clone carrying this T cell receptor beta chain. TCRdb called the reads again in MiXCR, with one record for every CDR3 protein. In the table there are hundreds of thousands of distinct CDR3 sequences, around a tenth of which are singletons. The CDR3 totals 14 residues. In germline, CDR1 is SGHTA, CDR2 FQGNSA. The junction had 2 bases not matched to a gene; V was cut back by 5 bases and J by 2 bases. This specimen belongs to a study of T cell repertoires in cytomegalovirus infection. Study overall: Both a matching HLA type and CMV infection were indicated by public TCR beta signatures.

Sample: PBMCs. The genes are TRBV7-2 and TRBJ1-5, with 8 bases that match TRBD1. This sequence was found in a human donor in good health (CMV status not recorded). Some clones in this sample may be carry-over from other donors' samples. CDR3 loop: CASSQGQGNQPQHF. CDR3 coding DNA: TGTGCCAGCAGCCAGGGACAGGGCAATCAGCCCCAGCATTTT.